The clone carrying this TCR beta chain has a count of ten or more. A single record per CDR3 protein comes from TCRdb applying MiXCR to the 5' RACE reads. The sample has 40,000 to 50,000 distinct CDR3 sequences; 10% are singletons. This specimen comes from a study of neurological immune-mediated disorders. The CDR3 covers 14 residues. Germline V gene lookup returns CDR1 SGHRS and CDR2 YFSETQ. Trimming removed 2 bases from V and 2 bases from J; junction bases left unmatched: 2. The gene calls are TRBV5-1 and TRBJ2-3, with 7 bases identical to TRBD1. The source of this sequence is a middle-aged woman with HTLV-1-associated myelopathy (HAM/TSP). Sequencing input: PBMCs. The CDR3 protein is CASSFGTVTDTQYF. Written as DNA, the CDR3 is TGCGCCAGCAGCTTCGGGACAGTCACAGATACGCAGTATTTT.